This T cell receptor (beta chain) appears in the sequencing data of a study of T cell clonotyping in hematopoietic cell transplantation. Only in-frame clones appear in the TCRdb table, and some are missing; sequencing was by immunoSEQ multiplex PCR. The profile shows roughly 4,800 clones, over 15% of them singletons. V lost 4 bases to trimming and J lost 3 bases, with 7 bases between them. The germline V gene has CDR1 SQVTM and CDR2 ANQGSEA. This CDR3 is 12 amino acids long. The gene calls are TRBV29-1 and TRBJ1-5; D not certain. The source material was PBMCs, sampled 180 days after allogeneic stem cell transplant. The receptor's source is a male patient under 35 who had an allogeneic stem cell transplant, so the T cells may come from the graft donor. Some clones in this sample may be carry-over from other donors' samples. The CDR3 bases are TGCAGCGTTGGGCAGGCCAATCAGCCCCAGCATTTT. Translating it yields CSVGQANQPQHF.